The sequence of this TCR beta chain was determined in a study of breast tumors, draining lymph nodes, adjacent tissues. The CDR3 contains 16 residues. V shed 4 bases and J 6 bases; nucleotides not matched to a gene: 9. Germline assignment: CDR1 MNHEY and CDR2 SVGAGI. A single record per CDR3 protein comes from TCRdb applying MiXCR to the multiplex PCR reads. The sample includes over 35,000 distinct CDR3 sequences, around a third of them seen just once. The TCR was taken from a female donor with breast cancer. Some clones in this sample may be carry-over from other donors' samples. Sequencing was performed on breast tumor tissue. The V call is TRBV6-5, the J call TRBJ2-2, with TRBD2 identical over 9 bases. As DNA, the CDR3 is TGTGCCAGCAGTTCAATACTAGCGGGCCGGCCCGGGGAGCTGTTTTTT. It translates to CASSSILAGRPGELFF.